These 2 T cell receptor beta chains were sequenced from one sample in a study of cytomegalovirus exposure and HLA in healthy donors. The PCR used 60 Vbeta and 13 Jbeta primers. Profiled with immunoSEQ multiplex PCR; TCRdb holds only in-frame clones, not every one. This repertoire shows tens of thousands of clones, around 84% found once; its top ten account for 3% to 4%. Specimen: PBMCs. The receptors shown here come from a woman aged 40 to 50 in good health and CMV-seronegative.

The gene calls are TRBV5-1 and TRBJ1-2, with D perhaps matching TRBD1 (5 bases). V gave up 1 base and J gave up 3 bases, with 16 bases separating them. Germline V gene sequence: CDR1 SGHRS, CDR2 YFSETQ. The length of the CDR3 is 16 residues. This CDR3 is CASSLNDSPGYYGYTF. CDR3 in DNA: TGCGCCAGCAGCTTGAACGACAGTCCCGGGTACTATGGCTACACCTTC. The full variable domain, its missing parts supplied by reference TRBV5-1 and TRBJ1-2, is KAGVTQTPRYLIKTRGQQVTLSCSPISGHRSVSWYQQTPGQGLQFLFEYFSETQRNKGNFPGRFSGRQFSNSRSEMNVSTLELGDSALYLCASSLNDSPGYYGYTFGSGTRLTVV.

The V call is TRBV5-4, the J call TRBJ2-7; maybe TRBD2 (6 bases). Germline values: CDR1 SGHNT, CDR2 YYREEE (reference sequence). The CDR3 contains 15 residues. Trimming shortened V by 4 bases and J by 7 bases, and 21 bases separated the two germline ends. The CDR3 reads CASSRGGATLYEQYF. The CDR3 nucleotides read TGTGCCAGCAGCCGAGGAGGGGCTACCCTCTATGAGCAGTACTTC.